This TCR beta chain was obtained from a study of T cell responses to AZD1222 COVID-19 vaccine. The germline V and J ends were trimmed by 10 bases and 4 bases, with 14 bases remaining between them. The CDR3 is 14 residues long. CDR1 SGHTA and CDR2 FQGNSA come from the germline V gene. Sequencing was performed with immunoSEQ multiplex PCR; in TCRdb, only in-frame clones are kept and a portion is missing. Among some 150,000 clones listed, around 89% were seen once. Whole-study results and caveats: Two AZD1222 doses significantly raised spike-specific TCR breadth and depth over controls. Repertoire sampling was restricted to post-peak T cell response timepoints. The study found vaccine-associated CD4 TCRs spanning spike, dominant at 160-218 and 743-854.

Regarding this clone: Its antigen is unidentified.

This receptor was obtained from an adult who received the MenACWY meningococcal vaccine as a control. This chain uses TRBV7-2 with TRBJ1-6; D perhaps matches TRBD1 (6 bases). The source was peripheral blood, collected 28 days after the second dose of the MenACWY control vaccine. CDR3 coding DNA: TGTGCCACCACCTCGGACAGTTATAATTCACCCCTCCACTTT. Its protein product is CATTSDSYNSPLHF.